This TCR beta chain derives from a study of blood T cell repertoires in COVID-19. Study details: COVID-19 samples collected from the United States, Italy and Spain covered acute and convalescent phases.

V dropped 1 base and J dropped 1 base, with 3 bases sitting between them. Germline assignment: CDR1 SGHRS and CDR2 YFSETQ. The CDR3 covers 13 residues. The table came from immunoSEQ multiplex PCR; TCRdb's copy has only in-frame clones and leaves some out. The sample contains a few hundred thousand clones, about 90% of which appear only once. Residents of 24 US areas, aged 18 to 89 years, made up the participants. Categorization into cohorts depended on clinical history that participants reported. This clone was seen just once. V and J are TRBV5-1 and TRBJ1-5; D unresolved. This receptor was obtained from a woman aged 55-69 years who had recovered from COVID-19. Sequencing was done on a sample of PBMCs or T cells enriched from blood (not recorded which). CDR3 in amino acids: CASSLTSNQPQHF. In DNA, the CDR3 is TGCGCCAGCAGCTTGACAAGCAATCAGCCCCAGCATTTT.